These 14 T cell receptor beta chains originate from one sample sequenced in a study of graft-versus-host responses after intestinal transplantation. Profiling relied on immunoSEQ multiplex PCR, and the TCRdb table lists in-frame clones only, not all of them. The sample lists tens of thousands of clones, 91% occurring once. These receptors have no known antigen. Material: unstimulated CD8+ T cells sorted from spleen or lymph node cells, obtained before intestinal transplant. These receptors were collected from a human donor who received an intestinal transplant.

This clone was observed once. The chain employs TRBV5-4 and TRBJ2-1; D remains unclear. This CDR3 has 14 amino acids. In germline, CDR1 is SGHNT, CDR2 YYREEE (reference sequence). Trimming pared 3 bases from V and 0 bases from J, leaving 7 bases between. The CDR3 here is CASSSYSSYNEQFF. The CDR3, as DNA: TGTGCCAGCAGCTCCTACAGCTCCTACAATGAGCAGTTCTTC.

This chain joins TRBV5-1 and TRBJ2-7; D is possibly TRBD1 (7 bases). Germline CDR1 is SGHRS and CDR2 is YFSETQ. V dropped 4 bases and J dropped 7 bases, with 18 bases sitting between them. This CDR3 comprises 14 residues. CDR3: CASSGGGRDGEQYF. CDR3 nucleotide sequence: TGCGCCAGCAGCGGAGGGGGCAGGGATGGTGAGCAGTACTTC.

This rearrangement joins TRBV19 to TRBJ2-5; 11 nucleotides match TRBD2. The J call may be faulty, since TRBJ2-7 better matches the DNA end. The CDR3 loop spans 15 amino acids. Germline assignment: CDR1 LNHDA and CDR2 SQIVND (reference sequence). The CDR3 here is CASSPGTSGSYEQYF. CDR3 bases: TGTGCCAGTAGTCCCGGGACTAGCGGTTCCTACGAGCAGTACTTC.

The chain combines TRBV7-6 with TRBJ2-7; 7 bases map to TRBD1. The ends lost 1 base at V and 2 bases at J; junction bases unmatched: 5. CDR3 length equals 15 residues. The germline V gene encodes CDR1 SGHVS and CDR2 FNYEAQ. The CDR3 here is CASSLEPGQTYEQYF. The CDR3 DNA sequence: TGTGCCAGCAGCTTAGAACCGGGACAGACCTACGAGCAGTACTTC.

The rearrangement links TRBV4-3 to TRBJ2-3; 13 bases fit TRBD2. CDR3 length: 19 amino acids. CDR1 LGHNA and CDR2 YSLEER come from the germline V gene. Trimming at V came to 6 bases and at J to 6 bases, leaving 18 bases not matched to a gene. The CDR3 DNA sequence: TGCGCCAGCAGTCCCGGGACGGGGAGGACTAGCGGGGGTTACGATACGCAGTATTTT. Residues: CASSPGTGRTSGGYDTQYF.

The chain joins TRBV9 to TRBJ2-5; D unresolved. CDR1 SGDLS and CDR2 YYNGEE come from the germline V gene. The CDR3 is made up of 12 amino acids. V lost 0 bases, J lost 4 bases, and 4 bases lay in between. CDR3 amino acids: CASSVARETQYF. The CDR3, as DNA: TGTGCCAGCAGCGTAGCTCGAGAGACCCAGTACTTC.

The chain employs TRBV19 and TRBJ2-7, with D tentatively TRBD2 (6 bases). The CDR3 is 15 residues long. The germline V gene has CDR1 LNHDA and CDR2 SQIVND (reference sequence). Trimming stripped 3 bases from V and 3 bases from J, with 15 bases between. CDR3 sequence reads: CASSISARRDYEQYF. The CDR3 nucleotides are TGTGCCAGTAGTATTTCGGCCAGGAGGGACTACGAGCAGTACTTC. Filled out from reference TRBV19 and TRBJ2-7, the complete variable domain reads DGGITQSPKYLFRKEGQNVTLSCEQNLNHDAMYWYRQDPGQGLRLIYYSQIVNDFQKGDIAEGYSVSREKKESFPLTVTSAQKNPTAFYLCASSISARRDYEQYFGPGTRLTVT.

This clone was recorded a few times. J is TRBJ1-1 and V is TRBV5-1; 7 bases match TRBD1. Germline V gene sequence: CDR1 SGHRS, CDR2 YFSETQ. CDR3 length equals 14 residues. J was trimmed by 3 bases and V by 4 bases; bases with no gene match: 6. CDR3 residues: CASSPTGWDTEAFF. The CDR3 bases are TGCGCCAGCAGCCCGACAGGGTGGGACACTGAAGCTTTCTTT.

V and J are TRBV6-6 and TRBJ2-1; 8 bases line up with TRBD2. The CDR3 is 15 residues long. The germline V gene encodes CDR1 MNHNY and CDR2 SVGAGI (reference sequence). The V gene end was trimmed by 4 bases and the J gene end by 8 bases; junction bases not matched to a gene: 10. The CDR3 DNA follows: TGTGCCAGCAGTTCTGGGGTCGGGGGGGTCGATGAGCAGTTCTTC. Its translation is CASSSGVGGVDEQFF.

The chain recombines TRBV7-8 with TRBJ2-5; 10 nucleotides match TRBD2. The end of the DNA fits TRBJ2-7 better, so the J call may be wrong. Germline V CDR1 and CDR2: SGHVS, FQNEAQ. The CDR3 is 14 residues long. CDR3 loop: CASSPVAGGGEQYF. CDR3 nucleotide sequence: TGTGCCAGCAGCCCGGTAGCGGGAGGAGGCGAGCAGTACTTC.

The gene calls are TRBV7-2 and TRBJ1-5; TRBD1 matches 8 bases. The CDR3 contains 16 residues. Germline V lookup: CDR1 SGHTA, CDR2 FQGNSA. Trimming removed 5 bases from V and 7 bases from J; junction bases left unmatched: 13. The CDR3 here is CASSPYWGTGIQPQHF. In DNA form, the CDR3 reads TGTGCCAGCAGCCCCTATTGGGGGACAGGAATACAGCCCCAGCATTTT.

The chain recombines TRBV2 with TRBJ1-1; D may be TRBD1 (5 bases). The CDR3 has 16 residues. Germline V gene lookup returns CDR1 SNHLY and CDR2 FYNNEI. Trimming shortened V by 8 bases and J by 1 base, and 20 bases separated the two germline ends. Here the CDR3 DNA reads TGTGCCAGCTACCCCCTCTTCTGGGGCCCGAACACTGAAGCTTTCTTT. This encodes CASYPLFWGPNTEAFF.

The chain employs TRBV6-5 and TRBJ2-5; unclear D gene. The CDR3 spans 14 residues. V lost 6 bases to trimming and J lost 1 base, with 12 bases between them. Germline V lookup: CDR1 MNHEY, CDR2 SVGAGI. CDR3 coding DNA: TGTGCCAGCAGCCCCACCCAACTCCAAGAGACCCAGTACTTC. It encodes CASSPTQLQETQYF.

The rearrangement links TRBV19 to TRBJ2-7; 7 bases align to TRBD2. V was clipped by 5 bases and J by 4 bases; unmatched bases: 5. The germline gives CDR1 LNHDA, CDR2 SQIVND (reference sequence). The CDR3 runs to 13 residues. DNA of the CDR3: TGTGCCAGTAGTTGGGCGGGAGCATACGAGCAGTACTTC. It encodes CASSWAGAYEQYF.